Here is one TCR beta chain with its context. Its antigen is not identified. Per the germline V gene, CDR1 is SQVTM and CDR2 is ANQGSEA. There are 12 residues in the CDR3. Trimming took off 3 bases at V and 1 base at J, with 7 bases between the two ends. The entry originates in a study of T cell responses to AZD1222 COVID-19 vaccine. Points from the study as a whole: The donor cohort was predominantly white British with a female majority, and clonal diversity may have been underestimated. Every sample of the repertoires postdated the peak T cell response. Baseline antibody screening turned up just a handful of seropositive AZD1222 recipients.

Libraries were prepared by immunoSEQ multiplex PCR; TCRdb keeps only in-frame clonotypes and omits some of them. The sample carries 110,000 to 150,000 clones, 70% to 90% recorded once. Here the sequenced sample was peripheral blood, taken on day 0 of AZD1222 vaccination. V gene TRBV29-1 combines with J gene TRBJ2-7; D perhaps matches TRBD1 (5 bases). This receptor was taken from an adult in good health. DNA of the CDR3: TGCAGCGTTGACAGGGAATCCTACGAGCAGTACTTC. It encodes CSVDRESYEQYF.